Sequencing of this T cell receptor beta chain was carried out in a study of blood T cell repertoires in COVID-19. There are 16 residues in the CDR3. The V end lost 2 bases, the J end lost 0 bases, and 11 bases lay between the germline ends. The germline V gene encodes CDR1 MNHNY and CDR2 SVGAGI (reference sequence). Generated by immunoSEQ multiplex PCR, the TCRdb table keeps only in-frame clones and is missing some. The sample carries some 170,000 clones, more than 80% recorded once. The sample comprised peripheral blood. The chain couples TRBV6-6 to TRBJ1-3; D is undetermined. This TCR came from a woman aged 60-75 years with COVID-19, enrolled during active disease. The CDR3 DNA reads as TGTGCCAGCAGTTACACCGACAAACGCTCTGGAAACACCATATATTTT. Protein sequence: CASSYTDKRSGNTIYF.